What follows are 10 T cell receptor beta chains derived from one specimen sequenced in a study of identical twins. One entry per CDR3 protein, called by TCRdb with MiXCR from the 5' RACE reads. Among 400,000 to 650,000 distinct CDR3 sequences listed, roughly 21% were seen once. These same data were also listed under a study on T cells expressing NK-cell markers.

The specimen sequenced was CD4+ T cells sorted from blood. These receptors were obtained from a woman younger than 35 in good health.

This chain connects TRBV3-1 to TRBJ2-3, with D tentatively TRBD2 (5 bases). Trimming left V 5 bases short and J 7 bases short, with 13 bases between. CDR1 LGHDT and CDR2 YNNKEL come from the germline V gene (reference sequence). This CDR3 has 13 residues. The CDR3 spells CASSESPGYTQYF. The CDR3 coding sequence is TGTGCCAGCAGCGAAAGTCCGGGGTATACGCAGTATTTT.

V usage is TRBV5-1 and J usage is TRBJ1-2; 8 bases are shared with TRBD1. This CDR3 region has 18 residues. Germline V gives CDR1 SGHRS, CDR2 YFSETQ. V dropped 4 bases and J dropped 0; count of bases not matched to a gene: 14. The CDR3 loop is CASSSKSRDRRSNYGYTF. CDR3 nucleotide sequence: TGCGCCAGCAGCAGTAAAAGCCGGGACAGGCGATCTAACTATGGCTACACCTTC.

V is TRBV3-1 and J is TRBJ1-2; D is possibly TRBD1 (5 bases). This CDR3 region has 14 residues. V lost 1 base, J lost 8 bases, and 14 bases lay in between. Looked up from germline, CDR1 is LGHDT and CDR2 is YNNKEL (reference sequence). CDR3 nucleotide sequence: TGTGCCAGCAGCCAAGGCCGGGACTTTGGGGGCTACACCTTC. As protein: CASSQGRDFGGYTF.

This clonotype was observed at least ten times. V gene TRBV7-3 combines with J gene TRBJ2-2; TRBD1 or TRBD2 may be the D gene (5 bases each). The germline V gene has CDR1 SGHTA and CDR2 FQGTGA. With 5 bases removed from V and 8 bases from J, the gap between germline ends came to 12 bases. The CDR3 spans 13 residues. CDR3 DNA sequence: TGTGCCAGCAGCCCTGGGACCCTAGGGGAGCTGTTTTTT. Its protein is CASSPGTLGELFF.

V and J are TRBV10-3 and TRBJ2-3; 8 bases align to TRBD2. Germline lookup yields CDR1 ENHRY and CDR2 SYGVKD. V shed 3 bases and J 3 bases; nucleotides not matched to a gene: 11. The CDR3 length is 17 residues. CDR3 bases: TGTGCCATCAGTGACGCCCCCGGGACTAGGCAGACAGATACGCAGTATTTT. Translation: CAISDAPGTRQTDTQYF.

CDR3 sequence: CASSTVQSLLQETQYF. The CDR3 bases are TGTGCCAGCAGCACAGTACAGTCCCTACTCCAAGAGACCCAGTACTTC. The rearrangement joins TRBV21-1 to TRBJ2-5; TRBD2 is the table's D call and was not checked against the DNA. TRBV21-1 is recorded as a pseudogene. This CDR3 is built from 16 residues.

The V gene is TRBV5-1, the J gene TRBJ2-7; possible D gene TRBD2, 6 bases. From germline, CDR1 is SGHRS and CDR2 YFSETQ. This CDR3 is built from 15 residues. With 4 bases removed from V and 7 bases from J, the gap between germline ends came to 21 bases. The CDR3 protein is CASSRGGGVTGEQYF. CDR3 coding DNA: TGCGCCAGCAGCCGAGGCGGCGGGGTGACGGGGGAGCAGTACTTC.

The CDR3 DNA is TGTGCCAGCAGTACCACAGGGGCGCTCTTTATGAACACTGAAGCTTTCTTT. Translating gives CASSTTGALFMNTEAFF. The genes are TRBV6-2 or TRBV6-3 and TRBJ1-1; 7 bases are shared with TRBD1. CDR1 is MNHEY, CDR2 SVGEGT, per germline. The CDR3 contains 17 residues. V trimming: 5 bases; J trimming: 0 bases; junction bases outside the gene matches: 12.

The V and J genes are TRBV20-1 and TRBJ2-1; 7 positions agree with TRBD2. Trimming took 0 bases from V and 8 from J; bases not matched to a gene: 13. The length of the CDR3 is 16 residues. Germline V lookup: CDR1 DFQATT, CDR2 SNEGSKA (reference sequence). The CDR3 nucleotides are TGCAGTGCTAGAGATCGCGGCGGGGGAATTAGGGATGAGCAGTTCTTC. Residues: CSARDRGGGIRDEQFF.

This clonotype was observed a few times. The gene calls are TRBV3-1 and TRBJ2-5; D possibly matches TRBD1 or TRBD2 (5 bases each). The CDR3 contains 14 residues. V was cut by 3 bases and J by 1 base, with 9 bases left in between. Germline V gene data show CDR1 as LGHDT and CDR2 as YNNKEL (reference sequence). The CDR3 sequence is CASSHPGPQETQYF. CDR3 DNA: TGTGCCAGCAGCCATCCGGGACCCCAAGAGACCCAGTACTTC.